What follows are 17 T cell receptor beta chains derived from one specimen sequenced in a study of beta chain features in type 1 diabetes. These receptors lack a known antigen. Study results and caveats: Within each of all four CD4+ subsets, Type 1 diabetes patients had TCRB CDR3s that were moderately but significantly shorter.

What was sequenced were expressed TCRB transcripts, since all of the isolated RNA had been reverse transcribed. The method was immunoSEQ multiplex PCR; TCRdb's version includes in-frame clones alone and lacks a portion of them. The sample holds under 300,000 clones, about a sixth seen once. The sample taken for sequencing was naive CD4+ T cells from blood. The receptors were gathered from a man under 40 with type 1 diabetes.

The V call is TRBV9, the J call TRBJ2-4, with D uncertain. V was pared by 2 bases and J by 9 bases, with 9 bases between. Germline V CDR1 and CDR2: SGDLS, YYNGEE. The CDR3 loop spans 12 amino acids. The CDR3 reads CASSVDSGIQYF. As DNA, the CDR3 is TGTGCCAGCAGCGTTGATTCGGGCATTCAGTACTTC.

This clone was observed a few times. The rearrangement links TRBV5-6 to TRBJ1-1; D call uncertain. The germline V gene encodes CDR1 SGHDT and CDR2 YYEEEE. Between the trimmed V and J ends, which lost 2 bases and 3 bases, there was a span of 5 bases. The CDR3 length is 12 residues. CDR3 sequence (DNA): TGTGCCAGCAGCTTTAGATACACTGAAGCTTTCTTT. Residues: CASSFRYTEAFF.

This rearrangement joins TRBV4-1 to TRBJ2-3; possibly TRBD2 for D (6 bases). The germline V gene has CDR1 MGHRA and CDR2 YSYEKL. Trimming removed 0 bases at V and 4 bases at J, with 14 bases between. CDR3 size: 16 residues. CDR3 sequence (DNA): TGCGCCAGCAGCCAAGAAAAGGGAGGCCTCCCAGATACGCAGTATTTT. This gives the protein CASSQEKGGLPDTQYF.

This clone turned up a few times. The V and J genes are TRBV20-1 and TRBJ1-5; D is unresolved. The V gene's germline CDR1 is DFQATT and CDR2 SNEGSKA (reference sequence). V was clipped by 6 bases and J by 4 bases, with 7 bases between them. The CDR3 sequence is 11 residues long. The CDR3 is CSALENQPQHF. The CDR3 DNA sequence: TGCAGTGCCCTAGAGAATCAGCCCCAGCATTTT.

The V and J genes are TRBV4-2 and TRBJ2-6; D uncertain. The CDR3 has 15 residues. Germline CDR1 LGHNA, CDR2 YNFKEQ. With 0 bases removed from V and 2 bases from J, the gap between germline ends came to 5 bases. The CDR3 sequence: CASSQEGPGANVLTF. The DNA for the CDR3 is TGTGCCAGCAGCCAAGAGGGCCCTGGGGCCAACGTCCTGACTTTC.

This chain uses TRBV29-1 with TRBJ2-3; 13 bases line up with TRBD2. Germline V CDR1 and CDR2: SQVTM, ANQGSEA. Trimming removed 7 bases from V and 2 bases from J; junction bases left unmatched: 6. The CDR3 runs to 15 residues. The CDR3 DNA reads TGCAGCGCCCAGGGACTAGCGGGAACCACAGATACGCAGTATTTT. Its protein is CSAQGLAGTTDTQYF.

The rearrangement links TRBV9 to TRBJ2-1, with 12 bases fitting TRBD2. After removal of 4 bases from V and 6 bases from J, the junction contained 14 bases not matched to a gene. CDR1 is SGDLS, CDR2 YYNGEE, per germline. The CDR3 has 18 amino acids. The CDR3 bases are TGTGCCAGCAGCCCGCGACTAGCGGGAGTTTATGGGGGCAATGAGCAGTTCTTC. This encodes CASSPRLAGVYGGNEQFF.

This clone appeared a few times. The rearrangement links TRBV14 to TRBJ2-7; a possible D gene is TRBD1 (5 bases). Germline V gives CDR1 SGHDN, CDR2 FVKESK. CDR3 length: 14 amino acids. V gave up 4 bases and J gave up 2 bases, with 12 bases separating them. CDR3 nucleotides: TGTGCCAGCAGCCGCAAGGGGAACCCCTACGAGCAGTACTTC. Its protein product is CASSRKGNPYEQYF.

This sequence joins TRBV7-8 and TRBJ2-1; TRBD1 matches 10 bases. Germline V gene sequence: CDR1 SGHVS, CDR2 FQNEAQ. The CDR3 consists of 15 residues. With 5 bases clipped from V and 6 bases from J, the junction kept 7 bases outside the gene matches. The CDR3 nucleotides read TGTGCCAGCAGCAAGGACAGGGGGTCTGCCAATGAGCAGTTCTTC. Its protein is CASSKDRGSANEQFF.

A word on this clone: Other nucleotide sequences in the sample specify the same CDR3. The chain carries TRBV29-1 and TRBJ1-1, with D unresolved. Per germline, CDR1 SQVTM and CDR2 ANQGSEA. CDR3 length equals 12 residues. V was cut by 5 bases and J by 1 base, with 8 bases left in between. The CDR3, as DNA: TGCAGCGTTAGTTCAGGGAACACTGAAGCTTTCTTT. Translated: CSVSSGNTEAFF.

The V and J genes are TRBV4-1 and TRBJ2-5; 11 bases are a match to TRBD2. Germline V CDR1 and CDR2: MGHRA, YSYEKL. This CDR3 is built from 14 residues. V shed 4 bases and J 7 bases; nucleotides not matched to a gene: 5. Written as DNA, the CDR3 is TGCGCCAGCAGCCCCATAGCGGGAGGGCCGACCCAGTACTTC. Translating it yields CASSPIAGGPTQYF.

The rearrangement links TRBV2 to TRBJ2-5, with TRBD2 identical over 7 bases. CDR3 length equals 15 residues. Germline values: CDR1 SNHLY, CDR2 FYNNEI. V was pared by 4 bases and J by 4 bases, with 9 bases of the junction left unmatched. CDR3 region: CASSVVYSGGETQYF. The DNA of the CDR3 is TGTGCCAGCAGTGTCGTTTATTCGGGGGGAGAGACCCAGTACTTC.

This clone was detected only a few times. The chain joins TRBV5-1 to TRBJ2-7; a possible D gene is TRBD2 (5 bases). Germline V gene sequence: CDR1 SGHRS, CDR2 YFSETQ. This CDR3 comprises 11 residues. The germline V and J ends were trimmed by 3 bases and 7 bases, with 8 bases remaining between them. The DNA for the CDR3 is TGCGCCAGCAGCTGGCGAGGGGAGCAGTACTTC. It yields the protein CASSWRGEQYF. Based on the CDR3 plus reference TRBV5-1 and TRBJ2-7, the full variable domain is KAGVTQTPRYLIKTRGQQVTLSCSPISGHRSVSWYQQTPGQGLQFLFEYFSETQRNKGNFPGRFSGRQFSNSRSEMNVSTLELGDSALYLCASSWRGEQYFGPGTRLTVT.

The chain combines TRBV14 with TRBJ2-5; 7 positions match TRBD2. Germline V gene lookup returns CDR1 SGHDN and CDR2 FVKESK. V was clipped by 4 bases and J by 7 bases; unmatched bases: 3. This CDR3 is built from 12 residues. CDR3 region: CASSPVAGTQYF. The DNA for the CDR3 is TGTGCCAGCAGCCCTGTAGCGGGGACCCAGTACTTC.

This clone was seen a few times. The chain has TRBV7-9 and TRBJ2-3; D might be TRBD2 (6 bases). V lost 6 bases and J 1 base, leaving 11 bases between the germline ends. Germline V gives CDR1 SEHNR, CDR2 FQNEAQ (reference sequence). The CDR3 totals 14 residues. The CDR3 is CASSRLGGTDTQYF. The CDR3 nucleotides read TGTGCCAGCAGTCGACTAGGGGGCACAGATACGCAGTATTTT.

This clone came up a few times. The chain employs TRBV30 and TRBJ1-5, with D tentatively TRBD1 (5 bases). The CDR3 contains 12 residues. CDR1 is GTSNPN and CDR2 is SVGIG in the germline V gene (reference sequence). Here the CDR3 reads CHSRGGDQPQHF. Here the CDR3 DNA reads TGTCATTCCCGGGGAGGGGATCAGCCCCAGCATTTT. Looking up the rest from reference TRBV30 and TRBJ1-5 gives the full variable domain: SQTIHQWPATLVQPVGSPLSLECTVEGTSNPNLYWYRQAAGRGLQLLFYSVGIGQISSEVPQNLSASRPQDRQFILSSKKLLLSDSGFYLCHSRGGDQPQHFGDGTRLSIL.

This clone came up a few times. The chain links TRBV10-3 to TRBJ1-4; D is uncertain. CDR1 and CDR2 (germline): ENHRY, SYGVKD. CDR3 length: 16 residues. The V end was cut by 0 bases, the J end by 6 bases, with 14 bases between. This CDR3 is CAISESMTSQDEKLFF. The DNA of the CDR3 is TGTGCCATCAGTGAGTCGATGACATCCCAAGATGAAAAACTGTTTTTT.